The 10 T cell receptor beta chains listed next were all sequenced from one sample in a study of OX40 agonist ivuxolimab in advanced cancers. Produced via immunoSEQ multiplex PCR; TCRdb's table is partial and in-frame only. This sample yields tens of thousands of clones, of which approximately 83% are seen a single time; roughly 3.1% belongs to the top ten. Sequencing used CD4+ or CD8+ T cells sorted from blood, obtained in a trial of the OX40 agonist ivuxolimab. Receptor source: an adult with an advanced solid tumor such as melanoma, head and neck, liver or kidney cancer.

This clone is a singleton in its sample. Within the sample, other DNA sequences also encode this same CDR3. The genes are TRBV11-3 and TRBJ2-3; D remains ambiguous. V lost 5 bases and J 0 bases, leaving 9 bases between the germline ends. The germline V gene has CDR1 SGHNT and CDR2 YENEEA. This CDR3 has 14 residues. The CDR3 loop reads CASSLTASTDTQYF. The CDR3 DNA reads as TGTGCCAGCAGCCTGACTGCTAGCACAGATACGCAGTATTTT. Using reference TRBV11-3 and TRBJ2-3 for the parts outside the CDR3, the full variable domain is EAGVVQSPRYKIIEKKQPVAFWCNPISGHNTLYWYLQNLGQGPELLIRYENEEAVDDSQLPKDRFSAERLKGVDSTLKIQPAELGDSAVYLCASSLTASTDTQYFGPGTRLTVL.

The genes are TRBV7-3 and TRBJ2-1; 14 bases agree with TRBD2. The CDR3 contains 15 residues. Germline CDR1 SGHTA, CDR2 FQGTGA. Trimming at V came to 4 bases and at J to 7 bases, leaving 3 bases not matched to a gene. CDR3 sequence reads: CASSSGLAGVNEQFF. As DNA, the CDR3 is TGTGCCAGCAGCTCGGGACTAGCGGGAGTGAATGAGCAGTTCTTC.

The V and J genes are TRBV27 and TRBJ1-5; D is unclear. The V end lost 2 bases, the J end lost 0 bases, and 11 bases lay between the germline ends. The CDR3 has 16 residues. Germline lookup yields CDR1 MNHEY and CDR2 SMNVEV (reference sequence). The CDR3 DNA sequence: TGTGCCAGCAGTTTAGGTCAAGGGTCTAGCAATCAGCCCCAGCATTTT. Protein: CASSLGQGSSNQPQHF.

For the CDR3, the DNA is TGTGCCAGCAGCGCAACCTCAGGGAGTCCGAAGACCCAGTACTTC. Its protein is CASSATSGSPKTQYF. The V gene is TRBV9, the J gene TRBJ2-5; D might be TRBD1 or TRBD2, each matching 5 bases. The length of the CDR3 is 15 residues. The germline V gene has CDR1 SGDLS and CDR2 YYNGEE. Trimming stripped 3 bases from V and 6 bases from J, with 18 bases between.

CDR3 in DNA: TGTGCCAGCAGCTCGCAGGGGGCTTCTGGAAACACCATATATTTT. This codes for CASSSQGASGNTIYF. This chain links TRBV7-6 with TRBJ1-3; the match to TRBD1 covers 8 bases. Per germline, CDR1 SGHVS and CDR2 FNYEAQ. J was trimmed by 1 base and V by 4 bases; bases with no gene match: 3. The CDR3 extends over 15 amino acids.

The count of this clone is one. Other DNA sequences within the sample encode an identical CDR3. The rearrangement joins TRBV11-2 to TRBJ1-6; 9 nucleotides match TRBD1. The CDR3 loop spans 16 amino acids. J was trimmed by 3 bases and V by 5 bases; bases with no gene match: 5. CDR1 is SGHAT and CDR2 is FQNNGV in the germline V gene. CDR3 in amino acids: CASSLETGGYNSPLHF. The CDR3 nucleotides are TGTGCCAGCAGCCTCGAGACAGGGGGCTATAATTCACCCCTCCACTTT.

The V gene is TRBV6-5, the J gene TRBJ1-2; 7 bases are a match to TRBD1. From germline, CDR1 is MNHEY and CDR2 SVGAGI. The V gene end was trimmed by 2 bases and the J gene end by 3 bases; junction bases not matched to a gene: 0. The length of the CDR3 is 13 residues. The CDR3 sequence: CASSYTGDYGYTF. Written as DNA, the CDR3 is TGTGCCAGCAGTTACACAGGGGACTATGGCTACACCTTC.

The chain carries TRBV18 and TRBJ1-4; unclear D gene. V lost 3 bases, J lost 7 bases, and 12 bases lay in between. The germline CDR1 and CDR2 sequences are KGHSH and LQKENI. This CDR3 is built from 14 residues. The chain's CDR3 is CASSPPGLSEKLFF. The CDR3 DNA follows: TGTGCCAGCTCACCGCCAGGCTTAAGTGAAAAACTGTTTTTT.

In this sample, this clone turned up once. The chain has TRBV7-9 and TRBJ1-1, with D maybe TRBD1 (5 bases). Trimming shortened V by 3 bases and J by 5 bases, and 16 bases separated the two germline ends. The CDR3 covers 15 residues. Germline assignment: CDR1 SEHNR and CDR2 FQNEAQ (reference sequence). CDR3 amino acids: CASSFLGQGGTEAFF. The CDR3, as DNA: TGTGCCAGCAGCTTCCTAGGGCAGGGAGGGACTGAAGCTTTCTTT.

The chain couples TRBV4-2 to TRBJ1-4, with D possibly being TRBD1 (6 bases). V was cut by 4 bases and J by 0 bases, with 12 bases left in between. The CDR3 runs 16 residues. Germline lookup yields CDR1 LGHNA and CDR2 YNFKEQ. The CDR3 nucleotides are TGTGCCAGCAGCCCTGGACAGCCTTCAACTAATGAAAAACTGTTTTTT. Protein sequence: CASSPGQPSTNEKLFF.